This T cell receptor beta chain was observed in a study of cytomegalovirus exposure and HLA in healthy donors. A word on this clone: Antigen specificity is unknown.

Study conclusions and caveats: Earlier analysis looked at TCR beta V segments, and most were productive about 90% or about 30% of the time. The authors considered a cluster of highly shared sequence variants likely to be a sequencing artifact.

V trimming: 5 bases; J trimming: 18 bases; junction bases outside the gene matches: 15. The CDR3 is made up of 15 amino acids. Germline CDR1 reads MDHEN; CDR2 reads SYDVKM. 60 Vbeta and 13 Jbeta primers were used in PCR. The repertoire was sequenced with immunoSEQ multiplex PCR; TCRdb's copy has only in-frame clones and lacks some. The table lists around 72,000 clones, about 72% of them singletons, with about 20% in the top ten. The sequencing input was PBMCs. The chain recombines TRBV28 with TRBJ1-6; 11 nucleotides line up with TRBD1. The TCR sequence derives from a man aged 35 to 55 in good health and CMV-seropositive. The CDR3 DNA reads TGTGCCAGCAGTCAGCCTGGGACAGGGGGGACGATTTCCCACTTT. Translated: CASSQPGTGGTISHF.